Listed below are T cell receptor beta chains from one sample, sequenced in a study of cytomegalovirus exposure and HLA in healthy donors. The method was immunoSEQ multiplex PCR; TCRdb's version includes in-frame clones alone and lacks a portion of them. The repertoire holds some 330,000 clones, with 86% as singletons. Sample: PBMCs. The receptors stem from a woman aged 18-29 years in good health and CMV-seronegative. Both conserved end residues are part of each CDR3. A D gene is named only where the DNA matches it firmly. Clone size is not always given. Where it is, it says once, few, many or a class for expanded clones.

TRBJ2-2	-	TRBV29-1	-	TGCAGCGTTGAGACAACCAACACCGGGGAGCTGTTTTTT	CSVETTNTGELFF
TRBJ1-1	TRBD1	TRBV7-3	-	TGTGCCAGCAGCTTGGGGACAGAGAACACTGAAGCTTTCTTT	CASSLGTENTEAFF
TRBJ1-1	-	TRBV11-3	-	TGTGCCAGCAGCTTCACGGACACTGAAGCTTTCTTT	CASSFTDTEAFF
TRBJ2-7	TRBD1	TRBV4-3	-	TGCGCCAGCAGCCAAGTTTTTACCGGGACAGGGACCTACGAGCAGTACTTC	CASSQVFTGTGTYEQYF
TRBJ1-5	TRBD1	TRBV4-1	-	TGCGCCAGCAGCCAAGGTCTGACAGGGGGCGTCCATCAGCCCCAGCATTTT	CASSQGLTGGVHQPQHF
TRBJ2-3	-	TRBV9	-	TGTGCCAGCAGCCCCCGACTAGATTTGACAGATACGCAGTATTTT	CASSPRLDLTDTQYF
TRBJ1-5	-	TRBV25-1	-	TGTGCCAGCAGTGCACAGGGAACTAATCAGCCCCAGCATTTT	CASSAQGTNQPQHF
TRBJ1-5	-	TRBV9	few	TGTGCCAGCAGCGTAGGGGTGTCAGGGCAGCCCCAGCATTTT	CASSVGVSGQPQHF
TRBJ1-1	TRBD1	TRBV10-3	-	TGTGCCATCAGACAGGGGGCGAACACTGAAGCTTTCTTT	CAIRQGANTEAFF
TRBJ1-2	TRBD1	TRBV27	-	TGTGCCAGCAGTTACGCGGACAGGAACTATGGCTACACCTTC	CASSYADRNYGYTF
TRBJ2-5	-	TRBV7-2	-	TGTGCCAGCAGCTTACCCGGACAGTGGGAGAAGACCCAGTACTTC	CASSLPGQWEKTQYF
TRBJ2-7	TRBD2	TRBV7-2	-	TGTGCCAGCAGCCGAGGAACGGGACTAGCTTACGAGCAGTACTTC	CASSRGTGLAYEQYF
TRBJ1-2	-	TRBV27	-	TGTGCCAGCAGTTTATCACGCAGGGCAAGTAACTATGGCTACACCTTC	CASSLSRRASNYGYTF
TRBJ2-1	-	TRBV13	-	TGTGCCAGCAGCTCCACACCAGGGACTCCCCTGGATGAGCAGTTCTTC	CASSSTPGTPLDEQFF
TRBJ1-3	-	TRBV9	-	TGTGCCAGCCAAAAAGTGGCGGGCTCTGGAAACACCATATATTTT	CASQKVAGSGNTIYF
TRBJ1-2	-	TRBV10-3	-	TGTGCCATCACTCCCCGGGGGGATACTAACTATGGCTACACCTTC	CAITPRGDTNYGYTF
TRBJ1-3	-	TRBV28	-	TGTGCCAGCAGTCAGGGCTCGGGAAACACCATATATTTT	CASSQGSGNTIYF
TRBJ2-1	TRBD2	TRBV10-3	once	TGTGCCATCAGTGAGAGCCGACTAGCAGTTAACAATGAGCAGTTCTTC	CAISESRLAVNNEQFF
TRBJ2-3	-	TRBV19	-	TGTGCCAGTATGGTAGGGGGCACAGATACGCAGTATTTT	CASMVGGTDTQYF
TRBJ2-7	-	TRBV9	-	TGTGCCAGCAGCGTAGTGGCAGGAGGACAGTACGAGCAGTACTTC	CASSVVAGGQYEQYF
TRBJ2-3	-	TRBV9	-	TGTGCCAGCAGCGTAGGGGGAGGAGTGGACAACACAGATACGCAGTATTTT	CASSVGGGVDNTDTQYF
TRBJ2-5	TRBD2	TRBV5-1	once	TGCGCCAGCAGCTTGGGGCTAGCGGGCAATCAAGAGACCCAGTACTTC	CASSLGLAGNQETQYF
TRBJ2-7	TRBD1	TRBV4-1	-	TGCGCCAGCAGCCAAGTAAGCACAGGGGGAAGGGAGCAGTACTTC	CASSQVSTGGREQYF
TRBJ1-5	-	TRBV2	-	TGTGCCAGCAGTCCGACGGGGAGAGGTCAGCCCCAGCATTTT	CASSPTGRGQPQHF
TRBJ2-5	-	TRBV7-2	-	TGTGCCAGCAGCTTAGATCTGGGGAGGGAGACCCAGTACTTC	CASSLDLGRETQYF
TRBJ1-2	TRBD1	TRBV7-9	-	TGTGCCAGCAGCCTCGGGACAGGGGTCGGCTACACCTTC	CASSLGTGVGYTF
TRBJ2-1	TRBD2	TRBV9	-	TGTGCCAGCAGCGGAGGGACTAGCGGCCATCTTGAGCAGTTCTTC	CASSGGTSGHLEQFF